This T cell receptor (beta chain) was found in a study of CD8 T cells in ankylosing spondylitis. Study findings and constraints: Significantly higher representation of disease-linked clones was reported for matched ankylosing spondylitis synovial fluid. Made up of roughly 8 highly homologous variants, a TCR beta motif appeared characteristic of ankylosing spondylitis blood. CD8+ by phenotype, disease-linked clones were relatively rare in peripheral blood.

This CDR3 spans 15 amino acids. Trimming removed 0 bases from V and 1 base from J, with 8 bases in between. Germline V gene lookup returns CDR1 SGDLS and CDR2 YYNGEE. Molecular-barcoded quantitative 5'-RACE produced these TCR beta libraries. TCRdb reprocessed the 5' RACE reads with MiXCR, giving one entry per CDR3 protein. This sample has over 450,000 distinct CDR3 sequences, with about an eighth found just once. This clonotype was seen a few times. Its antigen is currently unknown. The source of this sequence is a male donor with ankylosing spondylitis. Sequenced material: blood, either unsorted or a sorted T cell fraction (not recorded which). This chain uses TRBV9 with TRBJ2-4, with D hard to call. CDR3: CASSVAAEAKNIQYF. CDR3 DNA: TGTGCCAGCAGCGTAGCGGCCGAGGCCAAAAACATTCAGTACTTC.